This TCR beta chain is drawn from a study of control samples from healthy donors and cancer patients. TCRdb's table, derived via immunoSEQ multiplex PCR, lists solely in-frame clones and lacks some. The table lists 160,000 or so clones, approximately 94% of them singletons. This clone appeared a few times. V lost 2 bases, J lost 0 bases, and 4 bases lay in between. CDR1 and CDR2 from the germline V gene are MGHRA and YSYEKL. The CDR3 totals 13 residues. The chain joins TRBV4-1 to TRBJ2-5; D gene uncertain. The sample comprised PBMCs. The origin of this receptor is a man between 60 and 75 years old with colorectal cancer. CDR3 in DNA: TGCGCCAGCAGCCAACGGGACCAAGAGACCCAGTACTTC. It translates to CASSQRDQETQYF.